This entry features one T cell receptor beta chain sequence. Its cognate antigen is unknown. V was shortened by 1 base and J by 3 bases, with 11 bases between the two germline ends. This CDR3 has 15 residues. The germline V gene has CDR1 LNHDA and CDR2 SQIVND (reference sequence). This sample is part of a study of T cell responses to AZD1222 COVID-19 vaccine. Study-wide background: Second-dose intervals near 4 or 12 weeks were combined. Notes on the study in general: Reports indicate that nearly half of spike-specific TCRs are directed at unmutated variant regions. The donor group comprised mostly white British people and more females; the analysis possibly underestimated clonal diversity. Two AZD1222 doses significantly raised spike-specific TCR breadth and depth over controls.

Method: immunoSEQ multiplex PCR; TCRdb's copy keeps in-frame clones and lacks some. The sample contains roughly 110,000 clones, roughly 88% of which appear only once. V usage is TRBV19 and J usage is TRBJ2-3; D unclear. Sequenced here: peripheral blood, sampled on day 0 of AZD1222 vaccination. The clonotype originates from an adult in good health. The CDR3 protein is CASSIGLGWTDTQYF. CDR3 bases: TGTGCCAGTAGTATAGGGCTAGGATGGACAGATACGCAGTATTTT.